This T cell receptor (beta chain) was sequenced during a study of response to subunit inactivated influenza vaccine. General study points: The authors put forward the suggestion that each seasonal influenza vaccination may bring in only a limited number of new T cells.

In TCRdb, the RT-PCR reads were re-called with MiXCR into one record per CDR3 protein. Of over 650,000 distinct CDR3 sequences listed, less than 20% were seen once; the top ten hold 11%. This clonotype was found a few times. Its specificity is not known. Germline V gene lookup returns CDR1 SQVTM and CDR2 ANQGSEA. The CDR3 is 12 amino acids. The germline V and J ends were trimmed by 7 bases and 8 bases, with 15 bases remaining between them. The starting material was PBMCs from blood, obtained 4 to 6 days after vaccination. This TCR derives from a man aged 50 or older who received an inactivated influenza vaccine. This chain joins TRBV29-1 and TRBJ2-1; possibly TRBD2 for D (5 bases). This CDR3 is CSGKRDPHEQFF. In DNA, the CDR3 is TGCAGCGGGAAACGGGATCCCCATGAGCAGTTCTTC.